This passage covers 27 T cell receptor beta chains from one sample sequenced in a study of T cells in Graves' hyperthyroidism and ophthalmopathy. The TCR beta CDR3 regions underwent amplification using RNA transcripts as the source. The HTBI primer set drove a first-round RT-PCR of the TCR CDR3. Using its own MiXCR run on the multiplex PCR reads, TCRdb lists one record per CDR3 protein. This sample has some 350,000 distinct CDR3 sequences, with approximately 14% found just once. Input material: blood. These receptors all stem from a woman aged 60 to 75 with Graves' ophthalmopathy.

This clonotype occurred many times. The V gene is TRBV12-3 or TRBV12-4, the J gene TRBJ2-3; D is uncertain. CDR3 length: 13 amino acids. V dropped 1 base and J dropped 6 bases, with 8 bases sitting between them. The CDR3 loop is CASSLDRQDTQYF. The CDR3 DNA sequence: TGTGCCAGCAGTTTAGATAGGCAGGATACGCAGTATTTT.

The CDR3 nucleotides are TGCGCCAGCAGCCCCCAACTCAGGGGCAATGAGCAGTTCTTC. It codes for CASSPQLRGNEQFF. V is TRBV5-1 and J is TRBJ2-1, with a tentative D call TRBD1 (6 bases). Between the trimmed V and J ends, which lost 4 bases and 6 bases, there was a span of 14 bases. This CDR3 has 14 residues. Germline values: CDR1 SGHRS, CDR2 YFSETQ.

This clonotype came up a few times. The chain has TRBV5-5 and TRBJ2-1; possibly TRBD1 for D (6 bases). There are 16 residues in the CDR3. Trimming pared 0 bases from V and 8 bases from J, leaving 18 bases between. In germline, CDR1 is SGHKS, CDR2 YYEKEE (reference sequence). CDR3: CASSLAVRGWFYEQFF. The CDR3, as DNA: TGTGCCAGCAGCTTGGCGGTCAGGGGTTGGTTCTATGAGCAGTTCTTC.

This clonotype was seen at least ten times. The rearrangement joins TRBV7-2 to TRBJ2-7; 7 bases agree with TRBD2. The ends lost 5 bases at V and 0 bases at J; junction bases unmatched: 4. The CDR3 has 14 residues. CDR1 is SGHTA and CDR2 is FQGNSA in the germline V gene. The CDR3 loop reads CASSATSASYEQYF. Written as DNA, the CDR3 is TGTGCCAGCAGCGCCACTAGCGCCTCCTACGAGCAGTACTTC.

CDR3 region: CASSQVQPGTGGNQETQYF. The CDR3 DNA reads TGTGCCAGCAGCCAAGTTCAGCCAGGGACAGGGGGCAACCAAGAGACCCAGTACTTC. J is TRBJ2-5 and V is TRBV4-2, with 12 bases that match TRBD1. CDR3 size: 19 residues. Losses at the gene ends were 1 base for V and 0 bases for J; bases not matched to a gene: 9. CDR1 and CDR2 from the germline V gene are LGHNA and YNFKEQ.

In this sample, this clonotype turned up many times. J is TRBJ2-3 and V is TRBV20-1, with D possibly being TRBD1 (5 bases). V was clipped by 2 bases and J by 3 bases, with 12 bases between them. From germline, CDR1 is DFQATT and CDR2 SNEGSKA (reference sequence). The CDR3 is made up of 14 amino acids. Written as DNA, the CDR3 is TGCAGTGCTAGACTGGGGCCACGAACAGATACGCAGTATTTT. It codes for CSARLGPRTDTQYF.

This clonotype came up a few times. V usage is TRBV4-1 and J usage is TRBJ2-2; D perhaps matches TRBD1 (6 bases). Between the trimmed V and J ends, which lost 0 bases and 5 bases, there was a span of 10 bases. The germline CDR1 and CDR2 sequences are MGHRA and YSYEKL. This CDR3 spans 15 amino acids. The CDR3: CASSQEARGTGELFF. CDR3 sequence (DNA): TGCGCCAGCAGCCAAGAGGCCAGGGGAACCGGGGAGCTGTTTTTT.

Many counts were recorded for this clonotype. This chain connects TRBV27 to TRBJ2-5; D call uncertain. Between the trimmed V and J ends, which lost 5 bases and 5 bases, there was a span of 21 bases. Germline V gene sequence: CDR1 MNHEY, CDR2 SMNVEV (reference sequence). The CDR3 length is 16 residues. The CDR3 protein is CASSPFRAPSPETQYF. CDR3 bases: TGTGCCAGCAGTCCCTTTCGGGCCCCTTCCCCGGAGACCCAGTACTTC.

This clonotype was observed at least ten times. V and J are TRBV3-1 and TRBJ2-1; possibly TRBD1 or TRBD2 for D (5 bases each). Germline V lookup: CDR1 LGHDT, CDR2 YNNKEL (reference sequence). There are 16 residues in the CDR3. Trimming pared 0 bases from V and 4 bases from J, leaving 13 bases between. The CDR3 sequence is CASSQEDSGPYNEQFF. The CDR3, as DNA: TGTGCCAGCAGCCAAGAAGACAGCGGTCCATACAATGAGCAGTTCTTC.

V and J are TRBV6-1 and TRBJ2-1; perhaps TRBD2 as D (6 bases). Trimming shortened V by 5 bases and J by 7 bases, and 18 bases separated the two germline ends. CDR3 length equals 15 residues. Germline V gene data show CDR1 as MNHNS and CDR2 as SASEGT. This chain's CDR3 is CASSPAFSGVNEQFF. CDR3 DNA sequence: TGTGCCAGCAGTCCGGCCTTTTCGGGGGTTAATGAGCAGTTCTTC.

This clonotype was counted at least ten times. The rearrangement uses TRBV11-2 and TRBJ2-7, with 10 bases fitting TRBD2. This CDR3 has 16 amino acids. Germline lookup yields CDR1 SGHAT and CDR2 FQNNGV. The trim removed 1 base at V and 3 bases at J, leaving 6 bases unmatched. CDR3 DNA: TGTGCCAGCAGCTTAGCGTCTAGCGGGAGTTTCTACGAGCAGTACTTC. Its protein is CASSLASSGSFYEQYF.

This clonotype was counted ten times or more. The chain combines TRBV2 with TRBJ2-5, with 8 bases identical to TRBD2. Germline loops: CDR1 SNHLY, CDR2 FYNNEI. The V segment lost 7 bases and the J segment 4 bases; nucleotides outside the gene matches: 8. The CDR3 spans 14 residues. CDR3 nucleotides: TGTGCCAGCAAGAGAGTAAGCGGGGGAGAGACCCAGTACTTC. Its translation is CASKRVSGGETQYF.

This clonotype was seen once. This could be a read error, since a much larger clone is one nucleotide away. The chain joins TRBV13 to TRBJ2-7; maybe TRBD1 (5 bases). Germline lookup yields CDR1 PRHDT and CDR2 FYEKMQ (reference sequence). The CDR3 is 16 residues long. Here the CDR3 DNA reads TGTGTCAGCAGCCCCAGACAAAAGACAGCTACCTACGAGCAGTACTTC. The encoded protein is CVSSPRQKTATYEQYF.

The V gene is TRBV28, the J gene TRBJ2-3, with TRBD2 matching over 14 bases. The CDR3 is 14 residues long. The V segment lost 7 bases and the J segment 6 bases; nucleotides outside the gene matches: 3. Germline V CDR1 and CDR2: MDHEN, SYDVKM. This chain's CDR3 is CASTTSGRVDTQYF. The CDR3 DNA reads as TGTGCCAGCACGACTAGCGGGAGGGTGGATACGCAGTATTTT.

This clonotype was counted at least ten times. The chain carries TRBV5-1 and TRBJ2-5; TRBD1 matches 11 bases. The ends lost 4 bases at V and 5 bases at J; junction bases unmatched: 7. Per the germline V gene, CDR1 is SGHRS and CDR2 is YFSETQ. There are 15 residues in the CDR3. DNA for the CDR3: TGCGCCAGCAGCGGTACGGACAGGGGGCGGGAGACCCAGTACTTC. This gives the protein CASSGTDRGRETQYF.

This clonotype was picked up a small number of times. The chain uses TRBV6-6 and TRBJ2-3; D gene ambiguous. Per germline, CDR1 MNHNY and CDR2 SVGAGI (reference sequence). Trimming shortened V by 2 bases and J by 1 base, and 10 bases separated the two germline ends. The CDR3 runs 15 residues. The CDR3 DNA reads TGTGCCAGCAGTTACCGCCCTCCTGGCACAGATACGCAGTATTTT. Protein sequence: CASSYRPPGTDTQYF.

There are many counts of this clonotype. CDR3: CSARRFGFYEQFF. In DNA form, the CDR3 reads TGCAGTGCTAGGCGGTTTGGGTTCTATGAGCAGTTCTTC. The V call is TRBV20-1, the J call TRBJ2-1; D not certain. Trimming removed 3 bases at V and 8 bases at J, with 14 bases between. Germline CDR1 is DFQATT and CDR2 is SNEGSKA (reference sequence). This CDR3 has 13 residues.

This clonotype occurred many times. This chain joins TRBV19 and TRBJ2-2; 10 nucleotides line up with TRBD2. This CDR3 is 14 amino acids long. The ends lost 10 bases at V and 5 bases at J; junction bases unmatched: 7. Per the germline V gene, CDR1 is LNHDA and CDR2 is SQIVND (reference sequence). The CDR3 DNA reads as TGTGCCACATCTAGCGGGAGCGGGACCGGGGAGCTGTTTTTT. Protein sequence: CATSSGSGTGELFF.

In this sample, this clonotype turned up many times. V gene TRBV10-3 combines with J gene TRBJ2-2; 12 bases match TRBD2. Unmatched junction bases numbered 4, after V lost 6 bases and J lost 2 bases. Germline assignment: CDR1 ENHRY and CDR2 SYGVKD. The CDR3 totals 16 residues. Written as DNA, the CDR3 is TGTGCCATCAGGCAACTAGCGGGAGGAAACACCGGGGAGCTGTTTTTT. Translated: CAIRQLAGGNTGELFF.

This clonotype appeared many times. The chain recombines TRBV9 with TRBJ2-1; 9 nucleotides align to TRBD2. Germline V CDR1 and CDR2: SGDLS, YYNGEE. The CDR3 totals 16 residues. V dropped 0 bases and J dropped 7; count of bases not matched to a gene: 8. Here the CDR3 DNA reads TGTGCCAGCAGCGTAGGCCCGGGACTAGCTGCTAATGAGCAGTTCTTC. Translating it yields CASSVGPGLAANEQFF.

The chain carries TRBV5-1 and TRBJ1-2; D unresolved. The germline gives CDR1 SGHRS, CDR2 YFSETQ. CDR3 length: 13 amino acids. V lost 2 bases and J 0 bases, leaving 5 bases between the germline ends. The CDR3: CASSFEANYGYTF. CDR3 DNA sequence: TGCGCCAGCAGCTTCGAAGCTAACTATGGCTACACCTTC.

This clonotype was counted between two and nine times. The genes are TRBV11-2 and TRBJ2-3; 10 bases line up with TRBD2. The trim removed 5 bases at V and 4 bases at J, leaving 6 bases unmatched. The CDR3 has 15 amino acids. The germline V gene encodes CDR1 SGHAT and CDR2 FQNNGV. DNA for the CDR3: TGTGCCAGCAGCCTTCTAGCGGGAGCTTCAGATACGCAGTATTTT. It yields the protein CASSLLAGASDTQYF.

The gene calls are TRBV2 and TRBJ2-6; D is undetermined. The V and J ends lost 1 base and 0 bases respectively, with 4 bases between them. CDR1 is SNHLY and CDR2 is FYNNEI in the germline V gene. The CDR3 has 15 amino acids. CDR3 bases: TGTGCCAGCAGTGAAGAGTTCTCTGGGGCCAACGTCCTGACTTTC. It yields the protein CASSEEFSGANVLTF. Variable domain in full (rest from reference TRBV2 and TRBJ2-6): EPEVTQTPSHQVTQMGQEVILRCVPISNHLYFYWYRQILGQKVEFLVSFYNNEISEKSEIFDDQFSVERPDGSNFTLKIRSTKLEDSAMYFCASSEEFSGANVLTFGAGSRLTVL.

The sample holds many counts of this clonotype. The V gene is TRBV2, the J gene TRBJ2-3, with 10 bases identical to TRBD2. V gave up 8 bases and J gave up 5 bases; unmatched junction bases: 4. The CDR3 has 13 amino acids. The germline V gene has CDR1 SNHLY and CDR2 FYNNEI. CDR3 nucleotide sequence: TGTGCCAGCCGAGCGGGAGGGGAAGATACGCAGTATTTT. It yields the protein CASRAGGEDTQYF.

This chain joins TRBV6-4 and TRBJ2-1; D gene unclear. This CDR3 comprises 13 residues. The germline V and J ends were trimmed by 0 bases and 5 bases, with 5 bases remaining between them. Germline assignment: CDR1 MRHNA and CDR2 SNTAGT. The CDR3 nucleotides are TGTGCCAGCAGTGACTCGATAAACAATGAGCAGTTCTTC. It translates to CASSDSINNEQFF.

The V call is TRBV6-1, the J call TRBJ2-6; the D is unclear. V lost 8 bases to trimming and J lost 0 bases, with 5 bases between them. This CDR3 spans 13 amino acids. Germline CDR1 and CDR2: MNHNS and SASEGT. CDR3 coding DNA: TGTGCCAGCTCTATCTCTGGGGCCAACGTCCTGACTTTC. Its protein is CASSISGANVLTF.

This clonotype was detected many times. The chain uses TRBV28 and TRBJ2-3; no clear D gene. Trimming stripped 7 bases from V and 2 bases from J, with 10 bases between. The germline gives CDR1 MDHEN, CDR2 SYDVKM. The CDR3 loop spans 13 amino acids. The CDR3 spells CASMDGYTDTQYF. For the CDR3, the DNA is TGTGCCAGCATGGACGGGTACACAGATACGCAGTATTTT.